This T cell receptor (beta chain) originates from a study of blood T cells in healthy people across ages. A J-beta primer mix and a sample-barcoded 5' primer were used in a second PCR of about 7 to 11 cycles. Every sample gave at least 2.5 million paired-end reads containing CDR3. A single record per CDR3 protein comes from TCRdb applying MiXCR to the 5' RACE reads. The sample includes about 1.6 million distinct CDR3 sequences, 30% to 40% seen only once; the top ten take 10% to 12%. Concerning this clonotype itself: Antigen specificity is unknown.

Overall study results and limits: Naive CD4+ cell counts and diversity both ran higher in long-lived than in aged donors. Observed TCR beta diversity per million T cells went down as age went up. This fall followed a roughly linear course with age.

The sequence came from a woman aged 30 to 39 in good health. Input material: blood.

The CDR3 spells CASGDRGQSNQPQHF. In DNA, the CDR3 is TGTGCCAGCGGGGACAGGGGACAGAGCAATCAGCCCCAGCATTTT. The chain uses TRBV2 and TRBJ1-5; TRBD1 agrees at 10 bases. The CDR3 loop spans 15 amino acids. Germline lookup yields CDR1 SNHLY and CDR2 FYNNEI. The trim removed 8 bases at V and 1 base at J, leaving 5 bases unmatched.